This TCR beta chain was documented in a study of shared clonotypes between healthy human individuals. The assay ran at deep level. Generated by immunoSEQ multiplex PCR, the TCRdb table keeps only in-frame clones and is missing some. The table has about 1.1 million clones, approximately 80% seen once; the top ten hold 0.7% to 0.95%. The healthy adult donors were HIV-negative and reported no recent acute infections or vaccinations. Naive CD45RA+ and memory CD45RA-negative subsets were split from CD4+ cells. The CDR3 loop spans 13 amino acids. The V end was cut by 5 bases, the J end by 4 bases, with 11 bases between. CDR1 and CDR2 from the germline V gene are SGHTA and FQGNSA. Regarding this clone: Its antigen is not known.

General study points: It was only blood that was sampled, and tissue repertoires likely differ.

Sequenced material: memory CD4+ T cells from PBMCs. The subset was: CD45RA-negative fraction. This chain links TRBV7-2 with TRBJ1-1, with D tentatively TRBD1 (5 bases). This sequence was found in a young man in good health. Some clones in this sample may be carry-over from other donors' samples. The CDR3 DNA reads TGTGCCAGCAGCCCTGGGACTGCCACTGAAGCTTTCTTT. It yields the protein CASSPGTATEAFF.